The 8 T cell receptor beta chains in this list originate from one sample, sequenced in a study of siplizumab effects on memory and regulatory T cells. Only in-frame clones appear in the TCRdb table, and some are missing; sequencing was by immunoSEQ multiplex PCR. The data contain 95,000 to 100,000 clones, 85% to 95% of them singletons. The sample was non-Treg CD4+ T cells sorted from blood. The receptors shown here come from a human donor in good health.

The V gene is TRBV18, the J gene TRBJ2-1; perhaps TRBD1 as D (5 bases). The germline V gene encodes CDR1 KGHSH and CDR2 LQKENI. This CDR3 is built from 15 residues. V was clipped by 4 bases and J by 0 bases, with 10 bases between them. The CDR3 region has the DNA TGTGCCAGCTCACGGGGCTCTAGCTCCTACAATGAGCAGTTCTTC. This codes for CASSRGSSSYNEQFF.

The sample holds one count of this clone. The chain carries TRBV28 and TRBJ1-2, with TRBD1 matching over 8 bases. The V segment lost 6 bases and the J segment 6 bases; nucleotides outside the gene matches: 15. The CDR3 contains 16 residues. CDR1 MDHEN and CDR2 SYDVKM come from the germline V gene. The CDR3 reads CASSPPTRTGQDGYTF. The CDR3 nucleotides read TGTGCCAGCAGCCCCCCCACTCGGACAGGGCAGGATGGCTACACCTTC.

The chain couples TRBV9 to TRBJ2-1; perhaps TRBD1 as D (6 bases). The CDR3 loop spans 17 amino acids. V lost 0 bases, J lost 4 bases, and 17 bases lay in between. The V gene's germline CDR1 is SGDLS and CDR2 YYNGEE. Here the CDR3 DNA reads TGTGCCAGCAGCGTAGAGTTGCGCAGAGGGGGTTACAATGAGCAGTTCTTC. Residues: CASSVELRRGGYNEQFF.

V is TRBV28 and J is TRBJ2-3; TRBD2 is a possible D gene (6 bases). V lost 9 bases to trimming and J lost 6 bases, with 19 bases between them. Germline values: CDR1 MDHEN, CDR2 SYDVKM. CDR3 length: 14 amino acids. CDR3 protein: CASRSRGYRDTQYF. CDR3 DNA sequence: TGTGCCAGTCGGTCACGGGGGTATCGGGATACGCAGTATTTT.

This clone was counted a single time. This chain links TRBV5-8 with TRBJ2-4; 11 bases are a match to TRBD1. CDR1 and CDR2 from the germline V gene are SGHTS and YDEGEE. The CDR3 totals 20 residues. V trimming: 2 bases; J trimming: 0 bases; junction bases outside the gene matches: 13. The CDR3 region has the DNA TGTGCCAGCAGCTTTATTTGGACAGGGGGCTTAGGGGTAGCCAAAAACATTCAGTACTTC. Translation: CASSFIWTGGLGVAKNIQYF. The entire variable domain, with the rest obtained from reference TRBV5-8 and TRBJ2-4, is as follows: EAGVTQSPTHLIKTRGQQATLRCSPISGHTSVYWYQQALGLGLQFLLWYDEGEERNRGNFPPRFSGRQFPNYSSELNVNALELEDSALYLCASSFIWTGGLGVAKNIQYFGAGTRLSVL.

V and J are TRBV7-9 and TRBJ2-5, with 7 bases identical to TRBD1. CDR3 length: 15 amino acids. The V gene's germline CDR1 is SEHNR and CDR2 FQNEAQ (reference sequence). With 5 bases clipped from V and 5 bases from J, the junction kept 11 bases outside the gene matches. CDR3 coding DNA: TGTGCCAGCAGCCGAACAGGGGAGAGAGGGGAGACCCAGTACTTC. Translating gives CASSRTGERGETQYF.

The rearrangement joins TRBV2 to TRBJ1-3; maybe TRBD1 (5 bases). This CDR3 contains 14 residues. Per the germline V gene, CDR1 is SNHLY and CDR2 is FYNNEI. Trimming cost V 6 bases and J 0 bases, with 9 bases left between them. CDR3 in amino acids: CASSEGNSGNTIYF. The CDR3 bases are TGTGCCAGCAGCGAGGGGAACTCTGGAAACACCATATATTTT.

The sample holds one count of this clone. This sequence joins TRBV28 and TRBJ2-1; D uncertain. Trimming took 10 bases from V and 7 from J, leaving 14 bases between them. Germline-derived CDR1 and CDR2 are MDHEN and SYDVKM. The CDR3 loop spans 12 amino acids. The CDR3 loop reads CATHPRKNEQFF. CDR3 nucleotide sequence: TGTGCCACCCACCCTAGGAAGAATGAGCAGTTCTTC.